This TCR beta chain was identified in a study of blood T cell repertoires in COVID-19. Study information: PBMCs, B-cell-depleted T cells, or T cells provided the cDNA or gDNA that made up the material.

Data came from immunoSEQ multiplex PCR; TCRdb stores just in-frame clones and leaves some out. The table records about 260,000 clones, 70% to 90% of them present only once. This CDR3 comprises 17 residues. CDR1 and CDR2 from the germline V gene are SGHRS and YFSETQ. Unmatched junction bases numbered 10, after V lost 3 bases and J lost 2 bases. The rearrangement links TRBV5-1 to TRBJ2-7; 11 bases line up with TRBD1. This TCR was recovered from a woman aged 50 to 60 with acute or convalescent COVID-19. The sequencing input was peripheral blood. CDR3 protein: CASSSIRPGQGAYEQYF. CDR3 coding DNA: TGCGCCAGCAGCTCGATACGGCCGGGACAGGGGGCCTACGAGCAGTACTTC.